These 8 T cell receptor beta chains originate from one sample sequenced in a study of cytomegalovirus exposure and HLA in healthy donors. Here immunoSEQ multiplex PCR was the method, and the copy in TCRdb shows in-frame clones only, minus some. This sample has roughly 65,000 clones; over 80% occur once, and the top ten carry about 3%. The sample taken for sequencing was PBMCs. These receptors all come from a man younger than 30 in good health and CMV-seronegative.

The CDR3: CASSFNLGLWAYNEQFF. CDR3 DNA sequence: TGTGCCAGCAGCTTCAACCTGGGACTCTGGGCCTACAATGAGCAGTTCTTC. The J gene is TRBJ2-1, the V gene TRBV7-2, with D possibly matching TRBD2 (6 bases). Trimming removed 3 bases from V and 2 bases from J, with 17 bases in between. Germline V lookup: CDR1 SGHTA, CDR2 FQGNSA. The length of the CDR3 is 17 residues.

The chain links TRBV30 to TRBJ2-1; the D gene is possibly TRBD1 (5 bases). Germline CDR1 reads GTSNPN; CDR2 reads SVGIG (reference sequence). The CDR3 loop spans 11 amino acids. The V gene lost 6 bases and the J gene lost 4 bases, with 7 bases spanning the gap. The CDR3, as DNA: TGTGCCTGTAGACAGTACAATGAGCAGTTCTTC. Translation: CACRQYNEQFF. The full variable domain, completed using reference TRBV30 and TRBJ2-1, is SQTIHQWPATLVQPVGSPLSLECTVEGTSNPNLYWYRQAAGRGLQLLFYSVGIGQISSEVPQNLSASRPQDRQFILSSKKLLLSDSGFYLCACRQYNEQFFGPGTRLTVL.

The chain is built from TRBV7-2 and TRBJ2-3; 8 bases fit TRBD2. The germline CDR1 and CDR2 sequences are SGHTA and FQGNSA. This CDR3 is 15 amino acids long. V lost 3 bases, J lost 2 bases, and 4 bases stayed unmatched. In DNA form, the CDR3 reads TGTGCCAGCAGCTTGGCGGGAGGCCCCACAGATACGCAGTATTTT. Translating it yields CASSLAGGPTDTQYF.

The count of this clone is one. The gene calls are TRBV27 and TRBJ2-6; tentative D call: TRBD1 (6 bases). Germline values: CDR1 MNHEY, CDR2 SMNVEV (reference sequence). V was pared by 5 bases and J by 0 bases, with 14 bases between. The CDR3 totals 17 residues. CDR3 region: CASSTLDSLSGANVLTF. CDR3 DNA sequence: TGTGCCAGCAGTACCCTGGACAGCCTCTCTGGGGCCAACGTCCTGACTTTC. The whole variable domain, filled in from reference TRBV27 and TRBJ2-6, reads EAQVTQNPRYLITVTGKKLTVTCSQNMNHEYMSWYRQDPGLGLRQIYYSMNVEVTDKGDVPEGYKVSRKEKRNFPLILESPSPNQTSLYFCASSTLDSLSGANVLTFGAGSRLTVL.

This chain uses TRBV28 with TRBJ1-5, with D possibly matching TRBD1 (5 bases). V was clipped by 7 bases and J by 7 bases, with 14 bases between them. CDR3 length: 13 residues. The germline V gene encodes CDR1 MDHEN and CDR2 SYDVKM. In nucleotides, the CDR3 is TGTGCCAGCACGGGCCAGGGAATACAGCCCCAGCATTTT. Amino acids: CASTGQGIQPQHF.

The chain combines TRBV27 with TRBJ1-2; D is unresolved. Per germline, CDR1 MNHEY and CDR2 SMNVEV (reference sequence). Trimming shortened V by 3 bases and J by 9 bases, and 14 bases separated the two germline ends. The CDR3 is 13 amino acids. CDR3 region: CASSLDRRNRYTF. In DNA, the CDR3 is TGTGCCAGCAGTTTGGATCGGCGGAACCGCTACACCTTC.

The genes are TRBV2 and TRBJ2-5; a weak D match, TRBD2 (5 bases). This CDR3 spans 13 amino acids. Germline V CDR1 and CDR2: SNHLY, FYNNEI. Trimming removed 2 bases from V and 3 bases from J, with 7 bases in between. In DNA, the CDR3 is TGTGCCAGCAGTGAACGGGGAGAAGAGACCCAGTACTTC. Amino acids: CASSERGEETQYF.

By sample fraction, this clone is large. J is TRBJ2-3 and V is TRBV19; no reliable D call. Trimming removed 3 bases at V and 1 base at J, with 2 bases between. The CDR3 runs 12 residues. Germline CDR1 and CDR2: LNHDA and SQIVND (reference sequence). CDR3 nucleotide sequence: TGTGCCAGTAGTATCGGCACAGATACGCAGTATTTT. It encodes CASSIGTDTQYF.